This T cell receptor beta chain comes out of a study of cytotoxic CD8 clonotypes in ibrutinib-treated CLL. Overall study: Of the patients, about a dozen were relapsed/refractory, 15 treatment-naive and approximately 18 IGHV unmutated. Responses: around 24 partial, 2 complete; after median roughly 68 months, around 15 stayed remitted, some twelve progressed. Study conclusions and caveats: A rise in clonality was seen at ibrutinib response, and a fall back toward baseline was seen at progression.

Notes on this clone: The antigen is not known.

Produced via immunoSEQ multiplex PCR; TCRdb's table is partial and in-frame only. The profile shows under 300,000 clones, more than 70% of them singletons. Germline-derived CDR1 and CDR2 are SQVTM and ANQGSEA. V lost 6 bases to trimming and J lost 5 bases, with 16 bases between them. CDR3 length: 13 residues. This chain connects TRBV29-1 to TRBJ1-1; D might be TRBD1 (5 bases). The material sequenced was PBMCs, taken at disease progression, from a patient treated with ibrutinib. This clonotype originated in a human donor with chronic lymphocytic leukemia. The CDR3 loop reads CSVEPREGTEAFF. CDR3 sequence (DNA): TGCAGCGTCGAACCCAGGGAGGGGACTGAAGCTTTCTTT.